Below are 14 T cell receptor beta chains sequenced from a single sample in a study of a mutant IDH1 vaccine in newly diagnosed glioma. As for time point: week 47, end of study. Vaccine doses each comprised 300 ug of mutant IDH1 20-mer peptide, with topical imiquimod. Their cognate antigens are unknown. Profiling relied on immunoSEQ multiplex PCR, and the TCRdb table lists in-frame clones only, not all of them. Among approximately 37,000 clones listed, around 82% were seen once. This specimen was PBMCs, taken from a glioma patient whose treatment included an IDH1 peptide vaccine. These receptors were collected from a man aged 18 to 35 with glioma. Some clones in this sample may be carry-over from other donors' samples.

This sequence joins TRBV4-1 and TRBJ1-1; D ambiguous. CDR1 and CDR2 (germline): MGHRA, YSYEKL. The CDR3 has 13 residues. V lost 1 base, J lost 7 bases, and 10 bases lay in between. This CDR3 is CASSQGLGDEAFF. The CDR3 DNA reads TGCGCCAGCAGCCAAGGGCTCGGGGATGAAGCTTTCTTT.

The CDR3 protein is CASSASQGAVYGYTF. The CDR3 region has the DNA TGTGCCAGCAGCGCCTCACAGGGGGCCGTCTATGGCTACACCTTC. The chain uses TRBV9 and TRBJ1-2; 9 bases map to TRBD1. CDR1 is SGDLS and CDR2 is YYNGEE in the germline V gene. Unmatched junction bases numbered 7, after V lost 3 bases and J lost 4 bases. This CDR3 contains 15 residues.

The chain carries TRBV5-5 and TRBJ1-6; D possibly corresponds to TRBD1 (6 bases). V was cut by 2 bases and J by 10 bases, with 13 bases left in between. The germline V gene has CDR1 SGHKS and CDR2 YYEKEE (reference sequence). CDR3 length equals 14 residues. CDR3 DNA sequence: TGTGCCAGCAGCTTCGGAGCAGGGGAGTCACCCCTCCACTTT. This gives the protein CASSFGAGESPLHF. The full variable domain, completed using reference TRBV5-5 and TRBJ1-6, is DAGVTQSPTHLIKTRGQQVTLRCSPISGHKSVSWYQQVLGQGPQFIFQYYEKEERGRGNFPDRFSARQFPNYSSELNVNALLLGDSALYLCASSFGAGESPLHFGNGTRLTVT.

The table lists this clone with a count of one. This rearrangement joins TRBV27 to TRBJ2-7; D is unclear. V lost 3 bases and J lost 5, with 17 bases in between. The CDR3 runs 15 residues. The germline V gene has CDR1 MNHEY and CDR2 SMNVEV (reference sequence). Written as DNA, the CDR3 is TGTGCCAGCAGTTTTCCGGGCACCCCGAGGAACGAGCAGTACTTC. It specifies CASSFPGTPRNEQYF.

V and J are TRBV20-1 and TRBJ2-1, with D perhaps being TRBD1 or TRBD2 (6 bases each). The CDR3 has 11 residues. Trimming left V 7 bases short and J 7 bases short, with 11 bases between. Germline V gene data show CDR1 as DFQATT and CDR2 as SNEGSKA (reference sequence). The CDR3 DNA reads TGCAGTGGGGGGGCTAGGAATGAGCAGTTCTTC. It codes for CSGGARNEQFF.

J is TRBJ2-1 and V is TRBV28; the match to TRBD2 covers 8 bases. V was clipped by 5 bases and J by 6 bases; unmatched bases: 12. Germline CDR1 MDHEN, CDR2 SYDVKM. This CDR3 contains 16 residues. CDR3 in DNA: TGTGCCAGCAGTCCAGGCGTCGCGGGAGGCAGCAATGAGCAGTTCTTC. Encoded protein: CASSPGVAGGSNEQFF.

J is TRBJ1-5 and V is TRBV30, with a weak D call TRBD1 (5 bases). The CDR3 loop spans 16 amino acids. Germline CDR1 reads GTSNPN; CDR2 reads SVGIG (reference sequence). Trimming took off 3 bases at V and 2 bases at J, with 17 bases between the two ends. The DNA for the CDR3 is TGTGCCTGGAGGATGGGGCTGCGGTGGGGCAATCAGCCCCAGCATTTT. Its protein product is CAWRMGLRWGNQPQHF.

This clone appeared once. This chain connects TRBV7-3 to TRBJ1-1; TRBD1 aligns across 9 bases. The CDR3 runs 21 residues. J gave up 5 bases and V 1 base, and 23 bases lay outside the gene matches. The germline CDR1 and CDR2 sequences are SGHTA and FQGTGA. CDR3 in amino acids: CASSLISGRDRAGSTRTEAFF. DNA for the CDR3: TGTGCCAGCAGCTTAATAAGTGGACGGGACAGGGCTGGGTCTACAAGAACTGAAGCTTTCTTT.

The chain links TRBV29-1 to TRBJ2-2; the D gene is possibly TRBD2 (6 bases). The germline gives CDR1 SQVTM, CDR2 ANQGSEA. Trimming stripped 6 bases from V and 5 bases from J, with 13 bases between. The CDR3 spans 13 residues. CDR3 residues: CSVRDSSTGELFF. The CDR3 DNA reads TGCAGCGTCCGGGACTCTAGTACCGGGGAGCTGTTTTTT.

This chain connects TRBV13 to TRBJ2-7; TRBD1 matches 8 bases. This CDR3 comprises 15 residues. V lost 6 bases to trimming and J lost 3 bases; unmatched junction nucleotides: 10. Germline values: CDR1 PRHDT, CDR2 FYEKMQ (reference sequence). CDR3 sequence reads: CASSTGSGGGYEQYF. In nucleotides, the CDR3 is TGTGCCAGCAGTACGGGTTCAGGGGGCGGCTACGAGCAGTACTTC.

This chain joins TRBV15 and TRBJ1-2; the D gene is possibly TRBD1 (6 bases). In germline, CDR1 is LNHNV, CDR2 YYDKDF (reference sequence). Trimming pared 3 bases from V and 4 bases from J, leaving 24 bases between. The CDR3 is 18 amino acids. CDR3 amino acids: CATSSPIPGGARIYGYTF. The CDR3 DNA follows: TGTGCCACCAGCAGCCCTATACCGGGGGGGGCGCGGATCTATGGCTACACCTTC.

The J gene is TRBJ2-2, the V gene TRBV7-9; D is undetermined. The V end lost 6 bases, the J end lost 4 bases, and 6 bases lay between the germline ends. CDR1 is SEHNR and CDR2 is FQNEAQ in the germline V gene (reference sequence). The CDR3 contains 12 residues. The CDR3 region is CASREVTGELFF. Here the CDR3 DNA reads TGTGCCAGCAGAGAGGTCACCGGGGAGCTGTTTTTT.

This chain joins TRBV6-5 and TRBJ2-1; maybe TRBD2 (5 bases). Between the trimmed V and J ends, which lost 8 bases and 7 bases, there was a span of 9 bases. This CDR3 contains 11 residues. Germline CDR1 and CDR2: MNHEY and SVGAGI. CDR3 in amino acids: CASGRGNEQFF. DNA for the CDR3: TGTGCCAGCGGAAGAGGGAATGAGCAGTTCTTC.

In nucleotides, the CDR3 is TGTGCCAGCAGCCGGATGAACACCGGGGAGCTGTTTTTT. This encodes CASSRMNTGELFF. The chain has TRBV7-8 and TRBJ2-2; D remains ambiguous. Germline V gene sequence: CDR1 SGHVS, CDR2 FQNEAQ. Deletions cut 5 bases from V and 1 base from J, with 5 bases between. The CDR3 runs to 13 residues.